This entry lists 20 T cell receptor beta chains sequenced from one sample in a study of blood T cell repertoires in COVID-19. Clones were sequenced by immunoSEQ multiplex PCR, and TCRdb holds only the in-frame ones, with some missing. Of 260,000 or so clones listed, around 82% are singletons. The sample taken for sequencing was peripheral blood. The receptor source for this set is a human donor in a cohort sampled during active COVID-19.

At least ten counts were recorded for this clone. The V gene is TRBV4-2, the J gene TRBJ2-7; D might be TRBD2 (6 bases). The CDR3 is 15 amino acids. Per the germline V gene, CDR1 is LGHNA and CDR2 is YNFKEQ. Trimming pared 1 base from V and 3 bases from J, leaving 13 bases between. CDR3 residues: CASSQALTGDYEQYF. The CDR3, as DNA: TGTGCCAGCAGCCAAGCTTTGACGGGGGACTACGAGCAGTACTTC.

The gene calls are TRBV24-1 and TRBJ2-7, with 12 bases matching TRBD1. The CDR3 extends over 16 amino acids. V shed 2 bases and J 5 bases; nucleotides not matched to a gene: 6. Germline-derived CDR1 and CDR2 are KGHDR and SFDVKD. The CDR3 nucleotides are TGTGCCACCAGTGATTCCCCGGGACAGGGGGCCCACGAGCAGTACTTC. It codes for CATSDSPGQGAHEQYF.

The chain joins TRBV7-2 to TRBJ1-4; 9 nucleotides agree with TRBD1. CDR3 length equals 15 residues. V lost 5 bases and J lost 5; bases outside the gene matches: 6. The germline CDR1 and CDR2 sequences are SGHTA and FQGNSA. The CDR3 spells CASSGHRGRNEKLFF. Here the CDR3 DNA reads TGTGCCAGCAGCGGACACAGGGGGCGGAATGAAAAACTGTTTTTT.

This clone was counted ten times or more. J is TRBJ2-7 and V is TRBV4-2; 8 nucleotides agree with TRBD2. The CDR3 consists of 14 residues. J lost 6 bases, V lost 5 bases, and 9 bases had no gene match. CDR1 and CDR2 from the germline V gene are LGHNA and YNFKEQ. The CDR3 DNA reads TGTGCCAGCAGCAGACGAGCGGGAGAGGGCGAGCAGTACTTC. It yields the protein CASSRRAGEGEQYF.

The rearrangement joins TRBV7-2 to TRBJ2-6, with D possibly matching TRBD2 (6 bases). The CDR3 spans 16 residues. Germline values: CDR1 SGHTA, CDR2 FQGNSA. Trimming stripped 1 base from V and 2 bases from J, with 9 bases between. This chain's CDR3 is CASSLVGGAGANVLTF. In DNA, the CDR3 is TGTGCCAGCAGCTTAGTAGGAGGGGCTGGGGCCAACGTCCTGACTTTC. Together with reference TRBV7-2 and TRBJ2-6, the CDR3 gives the full variable domain: GAGVSQSPSNKVTEKGKDVELRCDPISGHTALYWYRQSLGQGLEFLIYFQGNSAPDKSGLPSDRFSAERTGGSVSTLTIQRTQQEDSAVYLCASSLVGGAGANVLTFGAGSRLTVL.

J is TRBJ1-5 and V is TRBV28; 7 positions match TRBD1. The CDR3 sequence is 18 residues long. V shed 10 bases, J shed 0 bases, and the junction held 18 bases outside the gene matches. CDR1 is MDHEN and CDR2 is SYDVKM in the germline V gene. CDR3 in amino acids: CATWGSQGTKISNQPQHF. The CDR3, as DNA: TGTGCCACCTGGGGTTCACAGGGGACGAAAATTAGCAATCAGCCCCAGCATTTT.

The chain has TRBV2 and TRBJ1-1, with 10 bases identical to TRBD1. V lost 3 bases to trimming and J lost 1 base; unmatched junction nucleotides: 2. The CDR3 extends over 15 amino acids. Germline values: CDR1 SNHLY, CDR2 FYNNEI. CDR3 amino acids: CASSDRTGGNTEAFF. As DNA, the CDR3 is TGTGCCAGCAGTGACAGGACAGGGGGGAACACTGAAGCTTTCTTT.

The chain carries TRBV7-9 and TRBJ1-2; a weak D match, TRBD1 (5 bases). Germline V gives CDR1 SEHNR, CDR2 FQNEAQ (reference sequence). Trimming pared 8 bases from V and 8 bases from J, leaving 24 bases between. The CDR3 contains 15 residues. CDR3: CASAAEGRIGTGYTF. In DNA, the CDR3 is TGTGCCAGCGCGGCGGAGGGGAGGATCGGGACCGGCTACACCTTC.

This sequence joins TRBV4-3 and TRBJ2-3, with D possibly matching TRBD1 (5 bases). The CDR3 runs to 12 residues. The V and J ends lost 2 bases and 9 bases respectively, with 9 bases between them. The germline V gene encodes CDR1 LGHNA and CDR2 YSLEER. The CDR3 reads CASSQSRGTQYF. The CDR3 nucleotides are TGCGCCAGCAGCCAATCTAGGGGCACGCAGTATTTT.

This sequence joins TRBV7-9 and TRBJ1-5; D may be TRBD1 (5 bases). Deletions cut 3 bases from V and 0 bases from J, with 9 bases between. From germline, CDR1 is SEHNR and CDR2 FQNEAQ (reference sequence). The CDR3 extends over 15 amino acids. CDR3: CASSFGGASNQPQHF. The CDR3 nucleotides read TGTGCCAGCAGCTTCGGGGGAGCTAGCAATCAGCCCCAGCATTTT.

The chain couples TRBV6-1 to TRBJ2-3; 8 bases are a match to TRBD2. This CDR3 contains 15 residues. CDR1 is MNHNS and CDR2 is SASEGT in the germline V gene. After removal of 3 bases from V and 1 base from J, the junction contained 3 bases not matched to a gene. Here the CDR3 DNA reads TGTGCCAGCAGTGATGGGCGGGGGGGCACAGATACGCAGTATTTT. Translated, it gives CASSDGRGGTDTQYF.

J is TRBJ2-7 and V is TRBV18; D is perhaps TRBD1 (6 bases). This CDR3 has 13 residues. The germline CDR1 and CDR2 sequences are KGHSH and LQKENI. V dropped 5 bases and J dropped 5 bases, with 13 bases sitting between them. DNA for the CDR3: TGTGCCAGCTCATATTTAGGGGGTCACGAGCAGTACTTC. Protein product: CASSYLGGHEQYF.

This chain connects TRBV11-1 to TRBJ1-1, with 7 bases matching TRBD1. The CDR3 runs 14 residues. The germline V gene has CDR1 SGHAT and CDR2 FQDESV (reference sequence). V trimming: 5 bases; J trimming: 10 bases; junction bases outside the gene matches: 13. CDR3 region: CASSPDRDPRRAFF. Written as DNA, the CDR3 is TGTGCCAGCAGCCCAGACAGGGACCCCCGAAGAGCTTTCTTT.

The rearrangement joins TRBV13 to TRBJ2-7, with TRBD2 identical over 13 bases. V was pared by 0 bases and J by 7 bases, with 9 bases of the junction left unmatched. The CDR3 sequence is 17 residues long. Looked up from germline, CDR1 is PRHDT and CDR2 is FYEKMQ (reference sequence). The CDR3 sequence is CASSLGRRLAGGREQYF. CDR3 DNA sequence: TGTGCCAGCAGCTTAGGCCGAAGACTAGCGGGAGGTAGGGAGCAGTACTTC.

V is TRBV27 and J is TRBJ2-5; TRBD1 matches at 10 bases. This CDR3 contains 13 residues. V shed 5 bases and J 5 bases; nucleotides not matched to a gene: 2. The germline V gene has CDR1 MNHEY and CDR2 SMNVEV (reference sequence). For the CDR3, the DNA is TGTGCCAGCAGTAAGGACAGGGGGGAGACCCAGTACTTC. It codes for CASSKDRGETQYF.

This clone was picked up one time. The genes are TRBV15 and TRBJ1-5; D gene ambiguous. V shed 0 bases and J shed 6 bases, with 6 bases lying between them. The length of the CDR3 is 13 residues. Germline V CDR1 and CDR2: LNHNV, YYDKDF (reference sequence). The CDR3 region is CATSRDRGQPQHF. The CDR3 nucleotides read TGTGCCACCAGCAGAGATCGGGGTCAGCCCCAGCATTTT.

The chain has TRBV5-1 and TRBJ1-2; D is ambiguous. This CDR3 is 15 amino acids long. V shed 4 bases and J shed 5 bases, with 18 bases lying between them. Germline CDR1 reads SGHRS; CDR2 reads YFSETQ. Here the CDR3 reads CASSVPLPNNYGYTF. DNA for the CDR3: TGCGCCAGCAGCGTACCCCTCCCCAACAATTATGGCTACACCTTC.

The V gene is TRBV4-3, the J gene TRBJ2-7; 10 bases are a match to TRBD1. Looked up from germline, CDR1 is LGHNA and CDR2 is YSLEER. V gave up 1 base and J gave up 7 bases; unmatched junction bases: 7. The CDR3 spans 15 residues. CDR3 in amino acids: CASSQGATGGWEQYF. The CDR3 DNA reads as TGCGCCAGCAGCCAAGGGGCGACAGGGGGCTGGGAGCAGTACTTC.

The chain combines TRBV9 with TRBJ2-7, with TRBD2 as a possible D gene (5 bases). Trimming stripped 0 bases from V and 4 bases from J, with 11 bases between. This CDR3 has 14 amino acids. The V gene's germline CDR1 is SGDLS and CDR2 YYNGEE. CDR3 coding DNA: TGTGCCAGCAGCGTAGCTAACGGCGGGTACGAGCAGTACTTC. As protein: CASSVANGGYEQYF.

A single count supports this clone. The rearrangement uses TRBV11-2 and TRBJ1-3, with D uncertain. V shed 1 base and J shed 4 bases, with 8 bases lying between them. This CDR3 spans 14 amino acids. Germline values: CDR1 SGHAT, CDR2 FQNNGV. The CDR3 coding sequence is TGTGCCAGCAGCTTAGGTTGGCCCGGAAACACCATATATTTT. It specifies CASSLGWPGNTIYF.